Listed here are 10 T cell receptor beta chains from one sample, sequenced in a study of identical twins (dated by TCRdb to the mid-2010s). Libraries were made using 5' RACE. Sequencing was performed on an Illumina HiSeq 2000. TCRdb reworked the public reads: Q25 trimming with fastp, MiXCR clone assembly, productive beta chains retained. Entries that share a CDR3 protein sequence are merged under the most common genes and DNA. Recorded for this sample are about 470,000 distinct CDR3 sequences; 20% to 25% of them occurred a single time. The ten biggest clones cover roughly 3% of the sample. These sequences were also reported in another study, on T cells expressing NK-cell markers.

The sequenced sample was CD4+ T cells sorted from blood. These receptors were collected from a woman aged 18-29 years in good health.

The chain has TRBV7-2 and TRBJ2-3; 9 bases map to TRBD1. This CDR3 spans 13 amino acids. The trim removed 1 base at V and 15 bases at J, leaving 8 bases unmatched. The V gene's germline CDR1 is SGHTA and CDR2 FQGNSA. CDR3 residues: CASSLVIGTGYYF. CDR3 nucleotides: TGTGCCAGCAGCTTAGTAATAGGGACAGGGTATTATTTT. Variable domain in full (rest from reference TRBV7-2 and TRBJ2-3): GAGVSQSPSNKVTEKGKDVELRCDPISGHTALYWYRQSLGQGLEFLIYFQGNSAPDKSGLPSDRFSAERTGGSVSTLTIQRTQQEDSAVYLCASSLVIGTGYYFGPGTRLTVL.

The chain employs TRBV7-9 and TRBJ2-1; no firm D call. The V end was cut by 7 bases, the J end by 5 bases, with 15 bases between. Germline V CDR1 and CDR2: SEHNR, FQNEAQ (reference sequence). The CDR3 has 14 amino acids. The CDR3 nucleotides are TGTGCCAGCACCAACCAGGTAACGGACAATGAGCAGTTCTTC. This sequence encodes CASTNQVTDNEQFF.

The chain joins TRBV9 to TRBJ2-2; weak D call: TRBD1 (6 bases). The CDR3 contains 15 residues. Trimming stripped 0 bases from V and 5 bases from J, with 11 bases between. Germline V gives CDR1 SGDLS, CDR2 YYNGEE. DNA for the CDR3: TGTGCCAGCAGCGTAGCTGGGGGCTGGACCGGGGAGCTGTTTTTT. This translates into CASSVAGGWTGELFF.

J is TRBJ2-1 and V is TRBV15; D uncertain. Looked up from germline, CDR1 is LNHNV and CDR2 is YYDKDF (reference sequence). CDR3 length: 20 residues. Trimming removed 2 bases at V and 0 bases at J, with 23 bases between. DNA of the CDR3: TGTGCCACCAGCAGAAAAGTGGGCCCTCGGTGGGTTAGCTCCTACAATGAGCAGTTCTTC. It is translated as CATSRKVGPRWVSSYNEQFF.

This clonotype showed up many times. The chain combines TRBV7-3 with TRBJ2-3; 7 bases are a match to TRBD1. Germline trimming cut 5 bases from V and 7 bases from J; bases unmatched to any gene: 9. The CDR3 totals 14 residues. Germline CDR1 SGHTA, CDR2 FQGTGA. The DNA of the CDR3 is TGTGCCAGCAGCCGGACAGGAAACTCCTATACGCAGTATTTT. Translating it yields CASSRTGNSYTQYF.

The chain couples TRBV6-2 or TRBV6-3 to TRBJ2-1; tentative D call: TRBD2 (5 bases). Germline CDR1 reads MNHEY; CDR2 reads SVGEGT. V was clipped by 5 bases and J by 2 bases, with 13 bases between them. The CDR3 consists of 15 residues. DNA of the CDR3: TGTGCCAGCAGTAAAACTAGTAACCCCTACAATGAGCAGTTCTTC. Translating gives CASSKTSNPYNEQFF.

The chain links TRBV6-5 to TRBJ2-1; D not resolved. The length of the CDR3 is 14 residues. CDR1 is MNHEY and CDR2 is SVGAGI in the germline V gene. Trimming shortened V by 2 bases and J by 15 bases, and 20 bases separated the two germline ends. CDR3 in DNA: TGTGCCAGCAGTTACGGGTTTGGTTTGAGACAACCGTTCTTC. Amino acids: CASSYGFGLRQPFF.

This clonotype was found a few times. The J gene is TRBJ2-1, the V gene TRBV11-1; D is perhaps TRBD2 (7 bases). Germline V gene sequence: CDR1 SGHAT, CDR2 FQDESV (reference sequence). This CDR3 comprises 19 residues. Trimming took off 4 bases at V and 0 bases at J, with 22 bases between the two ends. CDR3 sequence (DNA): TGTGCCAGCAGCTCGGTGGGACACGGGGGGCATAGCTCCTACAATGAGCAGTTCTTC. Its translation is CASSSVGHGGHSSYNEQFF.

CDR3 DNA: TGCGCCAGCACCCTTGAGCGGGAGCAGTTCTTC. Translation gives CASTLEREQFF. The J gene is TRBJ2-1, the V gene TRBV5-1; possibly TRBD2 for D (5 bases). This CDR3 has 11 residues. V lost 6 bases, J lost 10 bases, and 11 bases lay in between. The germline CDR1 and CDR2 sequences are SGHRS and YFSETQ.

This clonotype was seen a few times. CDR3 nucleotide sequence: TGTGCCAGCAGCGTAGGAAGCCCCAGCGGGGCAGGTGAGCAGTTCTTC. It specifies CASSVGSPSGAGEQFF. The V gene is TRBV9, the J gene TRBJ2-1, with TRBD2 matching 7 bases. The V gene's germline CDR1 is SGDLS and CDR2 YYNGEE. The trim removed 0 bases at V and 9 bases at J, leaving 12 bases unmatched. This CDR3 spans 16 amino acids. The full variable domain, completed using reference TRBV9 and TRBJ2-1, is DSGVTQTPKHLITATGQRVTLRCSPRSGDLSVYWYQQSLDQGLQFLIQYYNGEERAKGNILERFSAQQFPDLHSELNLSSLELGDSALYFCASSVGSPSGAGEQFFGPGTRLTVL.